A selection of T cell receptor beta chains follows, all from one sample in a study of OX40 agonist ivuxolimab in advanced cancers. TCRdb's table, derived via immunoSEQ multiplex PCR, lists solely in-frame clones and lacks some. The sample carries tens of thousands of clones, 85% to 90% recorded once. The sequenced sample was CD4+ or CD8+ T cells sorted from blood, obtained in a trial of the OX40 agonist ivuxolimab. These receptors all come from an adult with an advanced solid tumor such as melanoma, head and neck, liver or kidney cancer. CDR3s include the opening cysteine and the closing phenylalanine or tryptophan. The order of the fields is V gene, clone size, J gene, D gene, CDR3 DNA, CDR3 protein. D genes are given only for firm matches. Only part of the rows carry a size: once, few, many, or a class if the clone is expanded.

TRBV2	once	TRBJ1-1	NA	TGTGCCAGCAGCCGGGGACAAATGAACACTGAAGCTTTCTTT	CASSRGQMNTEAFF
TRBV5-4	NA	TRBJ2-5	TRBD2	TGTGCCAGCAGCTTTAGACCGGGACTAGCGGGGCCAGAGACCCAGTACTTC	CASSFRPGLAGPETQYF
TRBV7-6	NA	TRBJ2-7	TRBD2	TGTGCCAGCAGCTTAGCGGGAGGGCCCGACGAGCAGTACTTC	CASSLAGGPDEQYF
TRBV2	NA	TRBJ1-4	NA	TGTGCCAGCAGAGGAAAAAAACTGTTTTTT	CASRGKKLFF
TRBV5-4	NA	TRBJ1-1	NA	TGTGCCAGCAGCTTTAGGGGGAGCACTGAAGCTTTCTTT	CASSFRGSTEAFF
TRBV5-1	NA	TRBJ2-1	TRBD1	TGCGCCAGCAGCTTGGAACTGACGGCTGCGGACAGGCCGGACAATGAGCAGTTCTTC	CASSLELTAADRPDNEQFF
TRBV27	once	TRBJ2-1	TRBD1	TGTGCCAGCAGCGGGACAGCCTACAATGAGCAGTTCTTC	CASSGTAYNEQFF
TRBV5-1	NA	TRBJ1-1	NA	TGCGCCAGCAGCTTGGCCGGGGCCGGGGTCACTGAAGCTTTCTTT	CASSLAGAGVTEAFF
TRBV6-1	NA	TRBJ1-4	TRBD1	TGTGCCAGCAGTGATGTCCGGGACAGAGTTCTTCCGGAAAAACTGTTTTTT	CASSDVRDRVLPEKLFF
TRBV28	NA	TRBJ2-7	NA	TGTGCCAGCTCATCAGCGAGCTCCTACGAGCAGTACTTC	CASSSASSYEQYF
TRBV16	NA	TRBJ2-2	NA	TGTGCCAGCAGCCAATGGGCCGGGGAGCTGTTTTTT	CASSQWAGELFF
TRBV28	NA	TRBJ1-5	NA	TGTGCCAGCAGTTTATTCCATCAAGATAGCAATCAGCCCCAGCATTTT	CASSLFHQDSNQPQHF
TRBV27	NA	TRBJ1-2	NA	TGTGCCAGCAGTTCGGGGGGAGCTAACTATGGCTACACCTTC	CASSSGGANYGYTF
TRBV18	NA	TRBJ2-1	TRBD2	TGTGCCAGCTCACCAAGGACTAGCGGGAGGAATGAGCAGTTCTTC	CASSPRTSGRNEQFF
TRBV7-9	NA	TRBJ1-3	NA	TGTGCCAGCAGCTTCGGAGGAAACACCATATATTTT	CASSFGGNTIYF
TRBV7-6	NA	TRBJ1-4	NA	TGTGCCAGCAGCTTAGCATTGGGGGCTGAGACTAATGAAAAACTGTTTTTT	CASSLALGAETNEKLFF
TRBV5-6	few	TRBJ1-2	NA	TGTGCCAGCAGCTTGATGGGCCTTAACTATGGCTACACCTTC	CASSLMGLNYGYTF
TRBV5-1	NA	TRBJ2-5	NA	TGCGCCAGCAGCGAAGGGATTTCGCAAGAGACCCAGTACTTC	CASSEGISQETQYF
TRBV27	once	TRBJ1-1	NA	TGTGCCAGCAGTTTACAGGGTCCCACTGAAGCTTTCTTT	CASSLQGPTEAFF
TRBV9	NA	TRBJ2-7	TRBD2	TGTGCCAGCAGCCCGAGTCCTAGCGGGCGCTCCTACGAGCAGTACTTC	CASSPSPSGRSYEQYF
TRBV6-5	once	TRBJ2-5	NA	TGTGCCAGCAGTTGGGGGGACAGCTTCGACCAAGAGACCCAGTACTTC	CASSWGDSFDQETQYF
TRBV5-4	NA	TRBJ1-4	NA	TGTGCCAGCAGCACGGAGGGGGGTGGGGAAAAACTGTTTTTT	CASSTEGGGEKLFF
TRBV11-2	NA	TRBJ2-7	NA	TGTGCCAGCAGCTTACCGGTAGGACGCACCTACGAGCAGTACTTC	CASSLPVGRTYEQYF
TRBV27	NA	TRBJ1-2	TRBD1	TGTGCCAGCAGTTTCCACATCCCCGGGACAGGGGGATCGGACTATGGCTACACCTTC	CASSFHIPGTGGSDYGYTF
TRBV27	NA	TRBJ1-5	NA	TGTGCCAGCAGTTTCGGGTTAAGCAATCAGCCCCAGCATTTT	CASSFGLSNQPQHF
TRBV5-1	NA	TRBJ2-7	NA	TGCGCCAGCAGCTCAACAGGGCGCGAGCAGTACTTC	CASSSTGREQYF
TRBV28	once	TRBJ2-5	TRBD1	TGTGCCAGCAGTCTCAGACAGGGCCCCCGTGAGACCCAGTACTTC	CASSLRQGPRETQYF
TRBV10-2	NA	TRBJ2-7	NA	TGCGCCAGCAGTGAGGGCGGGCCTGGCCCCTCCGAGCAGTACTTC	CASSEGGPGPSEQYF
TRBV28	NA	TRBJ1-5	TRBD1	TGTGCCAGCAGCTACGGGACAGGGGTTCAGCCCCAGCATTTT	CASSYGTGVQPQHF
TRBV19	NA	TRBJ2-7	NA	TGTGCCAGTAGTGGAGGCAGACGCGAGCAGTACTTC	CASSGGRREQYF
TRBV10-3	NA	TRBJ1-1	NA	TGTGCCATCAGTGAGACTGAGCGGAACACTGAAGCTTTCTTT	CAISETERNTEAFF
TRBV19	NA	TRBJ2-3	NA	TGTGCCAGTAGTATAGTTGAGGCAGATACGCAGTATTTT	CASSIVEADTQYF
TRBV10-3	NA	TRBJ2-7	TRBD1	TGTGCCATCAGTGAGGGGGGACAGATCTACGAGCAGTACTTC	CAISEGGQIYEQYF
TRBV7-2	NA	TRBJ1-2	NA	TGTGCCAGCAGCCCCGACGTAGGGGTTGGCTACACCTTC	CASSPDVGVGYTF
TRBV7-9	NA	TRBJ2-3	NA	TGTGCCAGCAGCCCCCTCTCCCACGGAGCCACAGATACGCAGTATTTT	CASSPLSHGATDTQYF
TRBV19	NA	TRBJ1-6	TRBD1	TGTGCCAGTAGTACCAGGGGGGGCAGTTATAATTCACCCCTCCACTTT	CASSTRGGSYNSPLHF
TRBV29-1	NA	TRBJ2-1	NA	TGCAGCGGGGACAACTACAATGAGCAGTTCTTC	CSGDNYNEQFF
TRBV23-1	NA	TRBJ2-7	TRBD2	TGCGCCAGCAGTCACCCGGCTAGCGGGGCCTACGAGCAGTACTTC	CASSHPASGAYEQYF
TRBV27	NA	TRBJ2-3	TRBD1	TGTGCCAGCAGTTACCGGGACAGGGTTGTAGATACGCAGTATTTT	CASSYRDRVVDTQYF
TRBV4-1	NA	TRBJ2-7	NA	TGCGCCAGCAGCCAAGGTACGGCACAGCAGTACTTC	CASSQGTAQQYF
TRBV19	NA	TRBJ2-3	NA	TGTGCCAGTAGTATAGTTGGGACTTCTACAGATACGCAGTATTTT	CASSIVGTSTDTQYF
TRBV2	NA	TRBJ2-2	NA	TGTGCCAGCAGTGGCAGGGATGCTTTTGTCGGGGAGCTGTTTTTT	CASSGRDAFVGELFF
TRBV29-1	few	TRBJ1-1	NA	TGCAGCGTTGAGGGACCGAACACTGAAGCTTTCTTT	CSVEGPNTEAFF
TRBV28	NA	TRBJ1-2	TRBD1	TGTGCCAGCAGTTTATCCGCAGGGGGGGACTATGGCTACACCTTC	CASSLSAGGDYGYTF
TRBV4-1	NA	TRBJ2-7	TRBD2	TGCGCCAGCAGCCCAGGACTAGCGGACTCCTACGAGCAGTACTTC	CASSPGLADSYEQYF
TRBV13	NA	TRBJ2-3	NA	TGTGCCAGCAGCTTAACACAGGGCGTACAAAAAGATACGCAGTATTTT	CASSLTQGVQKDTQYF
TRBV21-1	NA	TRBJ2-3	NA	TGTGCCAGCAGCAAAGTAGTAAGGGGGACAGACACAGATACGCAGTATTTT	CASSKVVRGTDTDTQYF
TRBV5-1	once	TRBJ2-7	TRBD2	TGCGCCAGCAGCTCCTGGACTAGCGGGGCCTACGAGCAGTACTTC	CASSSWTSGAYEQYF
TRBV27	NA	TRBJ2-1	TRBD2	TGTGCCAGCTCCTATAGCGGGGGATCCTCCTACAATGAGCAGTTCTTC	CASSYSGGSSYNEQFF
TRBV28	once	TRBJ2-3	NA	TGTGCCAGCAGCAACTGGGCTAGCGCCACAGATACGCAGTATTTT	CASSNWASATDTQYF
TRBV7-9	medium-sized	TRBJ1-2	TRBD1	TGTGCCAGCAGCTATACAGGGGGCTATGGCTACACCTTC	CASSYTGGYGYTF
TRBV2	NA	TRBJ2-1	NA	TGTGCCAGAAGCGGACAGACCGGCTACAATGAGCAGTTCTTC	CARSGQTGYNEQFF
TRBV27	NA	TRBJ2-5	NA	TGTGCCAGCAGTTTCGGGGGGCGGGAGACCCAGTACTTC	CASSFGGRETQYF
TRBV5-1	NA	TRBJ2-3	NA	TGCGCCAGCAGCTCGAATCTTGACACAGATACGCAGTATTTT	CASSSNLDTDTQYF
TRBV19	once	TRBJ2-7	NA	TGTGCCAGTAGCTCCGGACGTTACGAGCAGTACTTC	CASSSGRYEQYF
TRBV5-1	NA	TRBJ1-2	NA	TGCGCCAGCAAATTGGGGAAGGATGGCTACACCTTC	CASKLGKDGYTF
TRBV27	NA	TRBJ2-7	TRBD1	TGTGCCAGCAGTTTAGACAGGGGGCCGAGGGGCGAGCAGTACTTC	CASSLDRGPRGEQYF
TRBV7-6	NA	TRBJ2-7	NA	TGTGCCAGCAGCTTGAGGAGGGACGCCTACGAGCAGTACTTC	CASSLRRDAYEQYF